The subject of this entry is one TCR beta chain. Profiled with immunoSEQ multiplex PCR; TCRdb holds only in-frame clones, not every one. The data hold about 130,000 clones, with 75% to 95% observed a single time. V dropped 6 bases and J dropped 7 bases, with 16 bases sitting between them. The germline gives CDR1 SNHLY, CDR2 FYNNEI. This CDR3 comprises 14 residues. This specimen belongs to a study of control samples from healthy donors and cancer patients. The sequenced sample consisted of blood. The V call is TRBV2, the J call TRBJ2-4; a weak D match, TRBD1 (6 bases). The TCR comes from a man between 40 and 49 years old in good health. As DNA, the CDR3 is TGTGCCAGCAGATTACAGGGTAATCCGAACATTCAGTACTTC. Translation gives CASRLQGNPNIQYF.